This T cell receptor (beta chain) was recovered during a study of blood T cells in healthy people across ages (dated by TCRdb to between 2014 and 2017). About the full investigation: In model experiments, template switching captured roughly one uniquely barcoded TCR beta cDNA molecule for every two T cells. Using deep sequencing normalized with unique cDNA molecular identifiers, the study measured how TCR beta repertoire diversity changes with age. Donors were grouped into four age groups: young (average about 15 years), middle-aged (about 38), aged (62) and long-lived (less than 85). Using the same blood draw, the study looked at two additional independent replicas of 1 million unique cDNA reads for two donors, one aged 18 to 30 and the other aged 80 or older. Overall results and qualifications from the work: Compared with the aged group, more naive CD4+ T cells, fewer expanded clones and increased TCR diversity were shown by the long-lived group, suggesting age selection. As age increased, observed TCR beta diversity per million T cells dropped in a roughly linear way, and a significant reduction was already evident by age 40. Estimates of total diversity from one million sequenced T cells were regarded as lower bounds and underestimates. Donor CMV infection status was unknown, potentially confounding age-related changes in expanded clonotypes. There was a strong correlation between observed TCR beta diversity and the percentage of naive T cells measured by flow cytometry. Bulk unsorted PBMC profiling prevented conclusive comparison of naive and antigen-experienced compartments.

Points on this clonotype: This receptor's antigen is unknown. Base-call qualities are not available, and no considerably larger clone is one nucleotide away.

The library was made by 5' RACE. The run used an Illumina HiSeq 2500. A second PCR of about 6 to 11 cycles was performed with a sample-barcoded 5' primer and a J-beta primer mix. Each TCR beta cDNA molecule received a unique molecular identifier from a template-switch 5' adaptor carrying 12 random nucleotides. At least 2.5 million CDR3-containing paired-end reads were obtained from each sample. First-strand cDNA was synthesized from all RNA with the Mint cDNA synthesis kit, primed by a TRBC-specific oligonucleotide. Following uracil-DNA glycosylase treatment, a first 18-cycle PCR with universal primers M1SS and BC2_uni_R was performed on all cDNA. The authors' analysis ran thus. Normalization of each sample was performed by random selection of 1 million high-quality reads, each carrying a distinct molecular identifier. Instead of being binned into consensus sequences, reads with shared molecular identifiers were discarded. CDR3 identification, clonotype clustering and error correction used MiTCR with a Q25 quality threshold and the strictest error-elimination algorithm. A nonparametric unseen species model using Euler transformation provided a lower-bound estimate of total TCR beta diversity. TCRdb took the public reads, trimmed them with fastp at Q25, ran MiXCR for clone calling and kept in-frame beta chains. Rows with one shared CDR3 protein collapse into an entry with the most common genes and DNA. The V and J calls and clone size are TCRdb's, not the authors'. The sample records 800,000 to 950,000 distinct CDR3 sequences, 25% to 35% of which are singletons. The top ten constitute 10% of the sample.

The approximately 39 donors, aged about 6 to 95 years, were systemically healthy Caucasian individuals from Russia. Approximately 10 milliliters of peripheral blood were collected from each donor into EDTA-treated Vacutainer tubes. Ficoll-Paque density-gradient centrifugation was used to isolate PBMCs, with at least 7 million per sample. Trizol reagent was used to extract total RNA from the PBMCs, yielding at least 6 micrograms per sample. The percentages of naive CD45RAhigh/CD27high T cells were determined by flow cytometry on a PBMC aliquot from every donor. These sequences were also reported in another study, on T cells of mothers and their children. From the second report: Nine systemically healthy Caucasian individuals, comprising three mothers and their six children, were included as donors. cDNA synthesis used all of the extracted RNA, with approximately 1.4 ug of RNA in each 15 ul reaction. In the second PCR, sample barcodes and 2-4 random nucleotides were introduced via the M1S primer. Over 9.5 million TCR beta CDR3 reads were obtained for each mother, and some 3 million reads were obtained for each child. In both related and unrelated pairs, thymic selection shapes the output of TCR recombination in a similar way, with inherited differences having only a minor effect. Normalized repertoire overlap was always found to be slightly, but never significantly, higher in related mother-child pairs than in unrelated mother-child pairs. No persistent microchimeric T cell clones were found, with a detection sensitivity of approximately 100 clones per million clonotypes. Deep NGS was used in the study to compare the TCR beta repertoires of mothers and children and to look for features that separate related mother-child pairs from unrelated individuals. On average, the children were 11 +/- 4 years old, while the mothers were about 38 +/- 4 years old. After adapters were ligated using NEBNext reagents, the libraries underwent 100+100 nt paired-end sequencing on an Illumina HiSeq 2000. To prevent cross-contamination, the mother and child libraries were prepared one month apart and sequenced in separate runs. For each donor, between about 450,000 and 2,300,000 distinct TCR beta clonotypes were identified. Naive TCR beta clonotypes were estimated from low-frequency clonotypes matched to each donor's FACS-determined naive share, without sorting.

Sequenced input: blood. The sequence came from a woman aged 40 to 55 in good health.

The nucleotide sequence is TGTGCCAGCAGCCCTCCGGGACTCACGCAGTATTTT. This yields the protein CASSPPGLTQYF. This receptor chain uses TRBV7-2 and TRBJ2-3; TRBD2 is a weak D gene call, 6 bases matching. The germline V gene sets CDR1 to SGHTA and CDR2 to FQGNSA. Including cysteine and phenylalanine, the CDR3 has 12 amino acids. The retained sequence is limited to the CDR3, 36 bases, with the frame set at the first base. Deletion took 5 bases off V and 9 bases off J, with a span of 12 bases between the germline ends.